This TCR beta chain originates from a study of immune evolution from preneoplasia to lung adenocarcinoma. Only one count was recorded for this clone. The CDR3 is made up of 14 amino acids. V was clipped by 3 bases and J by 3 bases, with 11 bases between them. Looked up from germline, CDR1 is KGHSH and CDR2 is LQKENI. Clones were sequenced by immunoSEQ multiplex PCR, and TCRdb holds only the in-frame ones, with some missing. The sample has more than 6,000 clones, approximately 76% seen once; the top ten hold about 12%. The receptor comes from a person between 65 and 79 years old with lung adenocarcinoma. Input material: FFPE minimally invasive lung adenocarcinoma tissue. V is TRBV18 and J is TRBJ2-5; possible D gene TRBD2, 6 bases. The chain's CDR3 is CASSPVAGKETQYF. CDR3 nucleotides: TGTGCCAGCTCACCCGTGGCGGGGAAAGAGACCCAGTACTTC.